Given below is one T cell receptor beta chain in context. Its antigen specificity is not known. No base qualities exist here, and no much larger clone lies one base off it. CDR1 and CDR2 are drawn from the germline V gene (reference sequence): MNHNY, SVGAGI. Its CDR3 holds 14 amino acids, cysteine through phenylalanine. Kept here is only the CDR3 DNA, which spans 42 bases and is read in frame from base 1. Ends trimmed: V by 6 bases, J by 4 bases; bases unmatched to a gene: 8. Each collaborating institution followed its own protocols to collect whole blood in K2EDTA tubes. For TCRbeta analysis, collaborators shipped samples in one of three forms: frozen whole blood, isolated PBMCs, or DNA extracted from either of those sample types. TCRbeta CDR3 regions were amplified from genomic DNA by means of the immunoSEQ Assay, a bias-controlled multiplex PCR. As for the original processing: Nucleated cell counts per sample were estimated from amplification of reference gene primers within the assay. Sequence reads were collapsed and filtered to measure the absolute abundance of every unique TCRbeta CDR3 rearrangement. For each sample, productive Simpson clonality was calculated by taking the square root of Simpson's diversity index across productive rearrangements. TCRdb retrieved this table from immuneACCESS and kept in-frame rearrangements only. Not all clones are present; in checked studies, unresolved V genes account for under half, and no reason is known for the remainder. The D gene and trimming were derived from the DNA, and the V and J assignments and clone size from that table. The sample includes tens of thousands of clones, with around four fifths observed a single time. The ten biggest clones cover approximately 2.5% of the sample.

This record belongs to a study of blood T cell repertoires in COVID-19 (dated by TCRdb to 2018 to 2021). About the full investigation: Collaborator samples came from the United States, Italy and Spain and covered acute and convalescent phases of COVID-19. The material from the prospective study consisted of cDNA or gDNA derived from T cells, B-cell-depleted T cells, or PBMCs. Deeply sampled blood TCRbeta repertoires from subjects exposed to, actively infected with, or recovered from COVID-19 were included in the dataset. A freely available public database, intended as a resource for researchers studying the immune response to SARS-CoV-2, is where the repertoires were released. Samples were obtained from the ongoing ImmuneRACE study (first 160 participants) and from 1,254 subjects provided by 6 global collaborators. Sample metadata almost always included a de-identified subject ID, COVID-19 status, age in years and sex. Where HLA class I and class II types were available, the types were taken from metadata supplied by the sample provider, not from assay-based typing. Overall study results and their limits: How much clinical and demographic metadata was included differed by source and by participant, and the metadata was provided uncurated.

This clonotype was obtained from a man aged 80 or over with active or convalescent COVID-19. The chain uses TRBV6-6 and TRBJ2-7, with 8 central nucleotides matching TRBD1. The sample was peripheral blood. CDR3 sequence: CASRRQGSLYEQYF. The DNA sequence follows: TGTGCCAGCAGGCGACAGGGGTCCCTTTACGAGCAGTACTTC.